This T cell receptor beta chain originates from a study of identical twins. Study-level findings and limits: The analysis was cross-sectional rather than longitudinal within donors.

J gave up 6 bases and V 5 bases, and 7 bases lay outside the gene matches. CDR1 ENHRY and CDR2 SYGVKD come from the germline V gene. The CDR3 sequence is 15 residues long. Template switching added a universal primer binding site, and final cDNA carried unique molecular identifiers. MiXCR, run by TCRdb on the 5' RACE reads, gives a single entry per CDR3 protein. This repertoire shows some 630,000 distinct CDR3 sequences, 7.1% found once; its top ten account for roughly 1.6%. This clonotype was seen more than once but under ten times. The antigen is undetermined. The donor group consisted entirely of healthy Caucasians. These data were likewise used in another study, on yellow fever vaccine responses in identical twins.

The rearrangement links TRBV10-3 to TRBJ2-1; the match to TRBD1 covers 10 bases. The TCR originated in a woman aged 18-30 years in good health. Input material: PBMCs. The CDR3 loop reads CAISYPGQGINEQFF. CDR3 in DNA: TGTGCCATCAGTTACCCGGGACAGGGGATCAATGAGCAGTTCTTC.